The rows below give T cell receptor beta chains drawn from one sample of a study of tumor-infiltrating lymphocytes in primary liver carcinoma. MiXCR, run by TCRdb on the multiplex PCR reads, gives a single entry per CDR3 protein. The sample shows a few hundred thousand distinct CDR3 sequences, approximately 58% of them seen only once. The specimen sequenced was peripheral blood. These receptors all stem from a woman between 25 and 40 years old with primary liver carcinoma and hepatitis B virus infection. Each CDR3 is given with its conserved first and last residue. Expanded clones are given a class, and other clones once, few, many or no size at all.

v_call	clone_size	j_call	cdr3_length	cdr3_aa
TRBV5-6	few	TRBJ2-5	14	CASSWGGRAETQYF
TRBV11-3	many	TRBJ1-1	15	CASSLAQALNTEAFF
TRBV5-6	once	TRBJ1-2	12	CASSTNRVGYTF
TRBV6-2/TRBV6-3	-	TRBJ2-1	15	CASSYRDGSPDEQFF
TRBV6-5	-	TRBJ1-5	13	CGASFRRNQPQHF
TRBV11-2	once	TRBJ2-2	16	CVSSSTCSGMSGELFF
TRBV12-3/TRBV12-4	-	TRBJ1-4	18	CASSLVITTGTGGEKLFF
TRBV4-1	-	TRBJ2-3	14	CASSQLISTDTQYF
TRBV6-2/TRBV6-3	-	TRBJ2-1	16	CASGYRASGSVNEQFF
TRBV10-2	few	TRBJ2-7	15	CASSESRGNPYEQYF
TRBV11-2	-	TRBJ2-2	15	CVSSLWTSGTEELFF
TRBV12-3/TRBV12-4	few	TRBJ2-2	16	CASSPAASLNTGELFF
TRBV29-1	-	TRBJ2-5	12	CSVVTGGETQYF
TRBV7-8	-	TRBJ2-7	14	CASRPSGDLSEQYF
TRBV4-3	-	TRBJ1-2	16	CASSQVQQGYRYGYTF
TRBV5-4	-	TRBJ1-3	13	CASSLAGGSTIYF
TRBV4-2	many	TRBJ2-1	19	CASSPVTTAGGSSYNEQFF
TRBV11-2	-	TRBJ1-6	15	CASSFRPGGNSSLHF
TRBV12-3/TRBV12-4	few	TRBJ2-3	11	CASSLLGSQYF
TRBV10-2	-	TRBJ2-3	12	CASNSGTDTQYF
TRBV29-1	-	TRBJ2-6	13	CSVEAPMANVLTF
TRBV28	-	TRBJ1-2	13	CASRQQGGNGYTF
TRBV7-9	-	TRBJ2-7	12	CASSSLNYEQHF
TRBV6-6	-	TRBJ1-5	15	CASSSTGGHNQPQHF
TRBV29-1	-	TRBJ1-4	14	CRVLRNGGRGKLFF
TRBV6-1	-	TRBJ1-2	12	CASPGPNYGYTF
TRBV7-9	-	TRBJ2-7	16	CASSLVGWTDDYEQYF
TRBV6-2/TRBV6-3	-	TRBJ1-5	14	CASSYFGQNQPKQF
TRBV6-6	-	TRBJ2-7	15	CASSYAAVSSYEQYF
TRBV10-1	-	TRBJ1-1	13	CASSESRITEAFF
TRBV11-3	many	TRBJ2-2	15	CASSSAGGHTGELFF
TRBV6-1	few	TRBJ2-2	14	CASSAPTNPGELFF
TRBV11-2	once	TRBJ2-1	15	CASSAQLAGNNEQFF
TRBV6-2/TRBV6-3	few	TRBJ1-4	13	CASSRDYYEKLFF
TRBV5-6	-	TRBJ2-5	14	CTSSSTVVGETQYF
TRBV6-5	-	TRBJ2-7	16	CASQSGTGAPLGEQYF
TRBV29-1	-	TRBJ1-2	15	CSVGGGQNLMYGYTF
TRBV7-9	few	TRBJ2-3	16	CASSSGAGGSTDTQYF
TRBV5-4	few	TRBJ2-7	14	CASSTGTTDYEQYF
TRBV5-4	-	TRBJ2-3	18	CASSPPPAGGPSTDTQYF
TRBV4-1	-	TRBJ1-1	17	CASSFLPHTGGNTEAFF
TRBV6-5	few	TRBJ2-3	15	CASRRTFASTDTQYF
TRBV11-1	many	TRBJ2-4	21	CASSPGATPGTSGLAKNIQYF
TRBV6-6	-	TRBJ2-3	13	CAGRGSATDTQYF
TRBV10-3	-	TRBJ1-1	12	CAIRGQGTEAFF
TRBV5-4	once	TRBJ2-1	15	CASSSAGRPHNEQFF
TRBV5-1	-	TRBJ2-5	15	CASSRRRLIQETQYF
TRBV5-5	-	TRBJ1-1	14	CASSLKRGNTEAFF
TRBV12-5	-	TRBJ2-1	15	CASGVTSGSRNEQFF
TRBV7-9	few	TRBJ1-2	14	CASSLFPLSYGYTF
TRBV12-5	few	TRBJ2-1	13	CASGLVQAGEQFF
TRBV5-6	many	TRBJ2-2	16	CASSIWVDANTGELFF
TRBV6-2/TRBV6-3	many	TRBJ2-1	13	CASSYYVVNEQFF
TRBV5-1	-	TRBJ2-5	17	CASRDGTAGTYQETQYF
TRBV11-1	-	TRBJ2-1	16	CASSLIADWSHNEQFF
TRBV5-4	many	TRBJ2-1	15	CASAGGLDAYNEQFF
TRBV11-2	-	TRBJ2-3	15	CASSHTIGSADMQYF
TRBV4-1	-	TRBJ2-1	16	CASSRGWGLTNNEQFF
TRBV4-1	-	TRBJ2-5	13	CASNQRQGETQYF
TRBV5-4	-	TRBJ2-5	15	CASSLVGRTRETQYF